This T cell receptor beta chain was retrieved from a study of T cell responses to AZD1222 COVID-19 vaccine. The overall study: Researchers grouped second doses given at about 4 or about 12 weeks into one pool. Whole-study results and caveats: Among those given AZD1222, only six were seropositive at baseline. The study sampled repertoires only after the peak T cell response. Close to half of all spike-specific TCRs reportedly target regions of the variants that are unmutated.

Remarks on this clone: Its specificity is unknown.

Trimming removed 0 bases from V and 4 bases from J; junction bases left unmatched: 6. CDR3 length: 16 residues. CDR1 and CDR2 (germline): KGHSH, LQKENI. Data came from immunoSEQ multiplex PCR; TCRdb stores just in-frame clones and leaves some out. The repertoire has about 130,000 clones, around 90% of them found once; the top ten carry more than 2.5%. This TCR came from an adult in good health. The genes are TRBV18 and TRBJ2-7; 10 nucleotides match TRBD2. The input for sequencing was peripheral blood, taken on day 0 of AZD1222 vaccination. The CDR3 loop reads CASSPPTNSGRYEQYF. Written as DNA, the CDR3 is TGTGCCAGCTCACCACCGACAAATAGCGGGAGGTACGAGCAGTACTTC. Looking up the rest from reference TRBV18 and TRBJ2-7 gives the full variable domain: NAGVMQNPRHLVRRRGQEARLRCSPMKGHSHVYWYRQLPEEGLKFMVYLQKENIIDESGMPKERFSAEFPKEGPSILRIQQVVRGDSAAYFCASSPPTNSGRYEQYFGPGTRLTVT.